This TCR beta chain is drawn from a study of graft-versus-host responses after intestinal transplantation. Background on the study: Isolated intestinal, liver-intestinal, or multivisceral transplants had been given to the recipients. Each patient got anti-thymocyte globulin induction, then tacrolimus and steroids for approximately three years. Study-wide results and limits: Allografts of one patient group, those with graft-donor T cell macrochimerism, had high graft-versus-host to host-versus-graft clonal ratios. Declines in HvG clones occurring early post-transplant were associated with peak circulating GvH clone levels.

Clones were sequenced by immunoSEQ multiplex PCR, and TCRdb holds only the in-frame ones, with some missing. This table has tens of thousands of clones, less than 95% appearing once. Concerning this clone itself: As yet, its antigen is unknown.

The clonotype comes from a human donor who was the organ donor for an intestinal transplant. Material: unstimulated CD4+ T cells sorted from spleen or lymph node cells, obtained before transplant.

The CDR3 is CASSFGPSLGGNTEAFF. The CDR3 region has the DNA TGTGCCAGCAGTTTCGGTCCAAGCTTGGGTGGGAACACTGAAGCTTTCTTT. The gene calls are TRBV28 and TRBJ1-1, with D unclear. V lost 3 bases to trimming and J lost 1 base, with 18 bases between them. Germline loops: CDR1 MDHEN, CDR2 SYDVKM. The CDR3 consists of 17 residues.